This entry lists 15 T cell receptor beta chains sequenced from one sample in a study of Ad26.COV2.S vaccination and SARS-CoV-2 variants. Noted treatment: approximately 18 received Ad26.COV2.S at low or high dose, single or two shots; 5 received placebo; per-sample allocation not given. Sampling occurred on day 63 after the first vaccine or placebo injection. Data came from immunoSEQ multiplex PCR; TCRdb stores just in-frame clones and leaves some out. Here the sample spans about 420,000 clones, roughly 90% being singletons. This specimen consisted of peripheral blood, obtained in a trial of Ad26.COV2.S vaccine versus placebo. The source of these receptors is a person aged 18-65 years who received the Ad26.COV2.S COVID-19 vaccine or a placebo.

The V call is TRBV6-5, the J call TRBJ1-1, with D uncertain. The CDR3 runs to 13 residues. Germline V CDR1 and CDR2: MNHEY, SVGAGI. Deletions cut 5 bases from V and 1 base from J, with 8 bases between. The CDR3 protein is CASSPEGNTEAFF. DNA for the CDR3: TGTGCCAGCAGTCCCGAAGGGAACACTGAAGCTTTCTTT.

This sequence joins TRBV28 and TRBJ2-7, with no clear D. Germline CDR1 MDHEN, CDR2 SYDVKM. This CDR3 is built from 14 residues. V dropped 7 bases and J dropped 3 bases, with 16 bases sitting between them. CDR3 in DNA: TGTGCCAGCAATCCGGCCCAGCGTAACTACGAGCAGTACTTC. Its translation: CASNPAQRNYEQYF.

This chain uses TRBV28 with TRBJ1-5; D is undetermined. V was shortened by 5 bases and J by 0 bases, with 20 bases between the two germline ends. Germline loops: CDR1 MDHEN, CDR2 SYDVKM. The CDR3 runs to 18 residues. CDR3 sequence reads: CASSRTGPKAYSNQPQHF. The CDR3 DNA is TGTGCCAGCAGTAGAACGGGCCCCAAAGCCTATAGCAATCAGCCCCAGCATTTT.

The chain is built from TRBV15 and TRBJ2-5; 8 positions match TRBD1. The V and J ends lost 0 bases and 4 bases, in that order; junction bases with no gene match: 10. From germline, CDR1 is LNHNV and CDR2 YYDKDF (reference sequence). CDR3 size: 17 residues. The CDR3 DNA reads TGTGCCACCAGCAGAGATCCCACGGACAGGGTAGTAGAGACCCAGTACTTC. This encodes CATSRDPTDRVVETQYF.

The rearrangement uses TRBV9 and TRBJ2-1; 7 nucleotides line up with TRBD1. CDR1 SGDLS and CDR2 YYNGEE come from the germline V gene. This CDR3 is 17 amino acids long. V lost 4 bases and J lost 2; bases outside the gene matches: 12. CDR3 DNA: TGTGCCAGCAGCCAAGGGGGCAGGCCCACTCCCTACAATGAGCAGTTCTTC. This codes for CASSQGGRPTPYNEQFF.

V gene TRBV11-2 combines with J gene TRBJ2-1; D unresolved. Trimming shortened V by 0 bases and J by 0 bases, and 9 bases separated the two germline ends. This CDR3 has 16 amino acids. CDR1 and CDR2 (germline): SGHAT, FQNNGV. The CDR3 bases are TGTGCCAGCAGCTTAGAGGCCAGGAACTCCTACAATGAGCAGTTCTTC. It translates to CASSLEARNSYNEQFF.

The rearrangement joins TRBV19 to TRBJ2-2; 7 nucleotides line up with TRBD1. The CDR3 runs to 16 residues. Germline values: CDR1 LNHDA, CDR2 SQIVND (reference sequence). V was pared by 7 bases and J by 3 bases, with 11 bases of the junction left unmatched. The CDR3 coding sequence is TGTGCCAGTACGGATTTGGAGACAGGGCACACCGGGGAGCTGTTTTTT. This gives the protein CASTDLETGHTGELFF.

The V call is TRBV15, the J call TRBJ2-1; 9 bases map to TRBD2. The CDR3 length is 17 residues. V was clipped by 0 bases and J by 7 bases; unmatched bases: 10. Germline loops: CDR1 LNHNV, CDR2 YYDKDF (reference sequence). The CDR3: CATSRDQGSGGGNEQFF. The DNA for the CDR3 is TGTGCCACCAGCAGAGATCAGGGTAGCGGGGGAGGAAATGAGCAGTTCTTC.

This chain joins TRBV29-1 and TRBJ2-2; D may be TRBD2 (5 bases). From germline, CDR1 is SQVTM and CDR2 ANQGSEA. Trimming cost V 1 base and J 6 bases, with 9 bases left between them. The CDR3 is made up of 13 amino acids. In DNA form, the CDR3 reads TGCAGCGTTGAAGCCGGAGGATCCGGGGAGCTGTTTTTT. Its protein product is CSVEAGGSGELFF.

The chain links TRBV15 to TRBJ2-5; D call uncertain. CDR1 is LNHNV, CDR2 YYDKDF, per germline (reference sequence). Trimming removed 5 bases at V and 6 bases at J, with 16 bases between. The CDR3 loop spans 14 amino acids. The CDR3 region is CATSEWGLGKTQYF. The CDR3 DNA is TGTGCCACCAGCGAGTGGGGTTTGGGGAAGACCCAGTACTTC.

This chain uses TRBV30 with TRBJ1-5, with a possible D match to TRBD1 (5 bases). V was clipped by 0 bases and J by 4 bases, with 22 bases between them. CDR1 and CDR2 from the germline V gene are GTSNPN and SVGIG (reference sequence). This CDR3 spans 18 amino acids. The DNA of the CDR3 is TGTGCCTGGAGTGTACCGACCCAGGGTCTCTTCCAGAATCAGCCCCAGCATTTT. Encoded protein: CAWSVPTQGLFQNQPQHF. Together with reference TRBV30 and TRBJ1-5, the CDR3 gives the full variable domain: SQTIHQWPATLVQPVGSPLSLECTVEGTSNPNLYWYRQAAGRGLQLLFYSVGIGQISSEVPQNLSASRPQDRQFILSSKKLLLSDSGFYLCAWSVPTQGLFQNQPQHFGDGTRLSIL.

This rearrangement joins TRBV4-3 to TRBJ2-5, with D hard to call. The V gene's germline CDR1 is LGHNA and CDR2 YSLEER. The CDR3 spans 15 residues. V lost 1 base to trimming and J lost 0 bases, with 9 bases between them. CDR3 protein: CASSQGSRYQETQYF. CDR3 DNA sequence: TGCGCCAGCAGCCAAGGAAGTCGGTACCAAGAGACCCAGTACTTC.

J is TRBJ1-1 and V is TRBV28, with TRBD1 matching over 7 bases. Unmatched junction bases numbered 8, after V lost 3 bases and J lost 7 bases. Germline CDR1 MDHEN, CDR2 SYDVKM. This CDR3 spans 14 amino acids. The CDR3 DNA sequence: TGTGCCAGCAGTTTTTTACAGGGGACGAGTGAAGCTTTCTTT. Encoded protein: CASSFLQGTSEAFF.

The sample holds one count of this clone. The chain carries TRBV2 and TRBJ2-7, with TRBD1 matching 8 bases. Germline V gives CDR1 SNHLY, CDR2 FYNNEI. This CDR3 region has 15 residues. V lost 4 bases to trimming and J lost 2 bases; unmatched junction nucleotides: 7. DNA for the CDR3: TGTGCCAGCAGTGGACAGGGGCCCTCAGCCTACGAGCAGTACTTC. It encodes CASSGQGPSAYEQYF. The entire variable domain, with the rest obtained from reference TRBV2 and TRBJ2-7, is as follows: EPEVTQTPSHQVTQMGQEVILRCVPISNHLYFYWYRQILGQKVEFLVSFYNNEISEKSEIFDDQFSVERPDGSNFTLKIRSTKLEDSAMYFCASSGQGPSAYEQYFGPGTRLTVT.

CDR3 sequence (DNA): TGCAGTGCTAGTTTGCCTGAAGTATGGGCAGAAAGGACTGAAGCTTTCTTT. As protein: CSASLPEVWAERTEAFF. The chain employs TRBV20-1 and TRBJ1-1; no firm D call. This CDR3 contains 17 residues. Germline lookup yields CDR1 DFQATT and CDR2 SNEGSKA (reference sequence). V lost 3 bases to trimming and J lost 5 bases, with 25 bases between them.